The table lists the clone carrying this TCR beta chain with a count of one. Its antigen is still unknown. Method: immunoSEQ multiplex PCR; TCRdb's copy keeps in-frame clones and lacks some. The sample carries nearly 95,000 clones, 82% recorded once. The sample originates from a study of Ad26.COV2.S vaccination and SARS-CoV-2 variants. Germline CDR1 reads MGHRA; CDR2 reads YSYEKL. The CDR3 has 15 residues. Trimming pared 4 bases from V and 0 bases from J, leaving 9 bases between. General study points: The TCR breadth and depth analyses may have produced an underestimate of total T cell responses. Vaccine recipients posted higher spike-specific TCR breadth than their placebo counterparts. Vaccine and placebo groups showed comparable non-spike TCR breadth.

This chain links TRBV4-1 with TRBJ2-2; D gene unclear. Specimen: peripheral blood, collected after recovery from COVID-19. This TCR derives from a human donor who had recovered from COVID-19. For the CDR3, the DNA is TGCGCCAGCAGCCCTCGGGCTTCGAACACCGGGGAGCTGTTTTTT. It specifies CASSPRASNTGELFF.